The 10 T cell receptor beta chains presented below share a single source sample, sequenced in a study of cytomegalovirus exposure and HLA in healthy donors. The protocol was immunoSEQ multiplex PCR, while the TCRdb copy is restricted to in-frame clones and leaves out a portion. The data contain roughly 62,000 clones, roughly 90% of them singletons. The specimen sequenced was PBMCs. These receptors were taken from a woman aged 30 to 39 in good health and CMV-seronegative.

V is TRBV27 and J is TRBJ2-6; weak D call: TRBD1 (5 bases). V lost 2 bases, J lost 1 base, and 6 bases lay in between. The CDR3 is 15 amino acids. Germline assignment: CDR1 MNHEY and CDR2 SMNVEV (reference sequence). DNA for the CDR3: TGTGCCAGCAGTTTAAGGGGTTCTGGGGCCAACGTCCTGACTTTC. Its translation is CASSLRGSGANVLTF. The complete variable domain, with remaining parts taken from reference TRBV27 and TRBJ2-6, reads EAQVTQNPRYLITVTGKKLTVTCSQNMNHEYMSWYRQDPGLGLRQIYYSMNVEVTDKGDVPEGYKVSRKEKRNFPLILESPSPNQTSLYFCASSLRGSGANVLTFGAGSRLTVL.

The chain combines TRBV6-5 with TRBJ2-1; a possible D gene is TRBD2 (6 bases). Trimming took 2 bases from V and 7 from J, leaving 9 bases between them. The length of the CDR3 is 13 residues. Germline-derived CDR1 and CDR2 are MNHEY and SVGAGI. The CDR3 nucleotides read TGTGCCAGCAGTTACGGGGCGGGGAATGAGCAGTTCTTC. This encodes CASSYGAGNEQFF.

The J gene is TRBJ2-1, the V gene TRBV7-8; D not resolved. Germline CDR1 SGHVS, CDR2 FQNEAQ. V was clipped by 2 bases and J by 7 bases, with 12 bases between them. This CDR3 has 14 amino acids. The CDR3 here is CASSLSGSLNEQFF. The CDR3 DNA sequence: TGTGCCAGCAGCTTATCGGGTTCGTTGAATGAGCAGTTCTTC. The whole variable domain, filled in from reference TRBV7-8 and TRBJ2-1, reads GAGVSQSPRYKVAKRGQDVALRCDPISGHVSLFWYQQALGQGPEFLTYFQNEAQLDKSGLPSDRFFAERPEGSVSTLKIQRTQQEDSAVYLCASSLSGSLNEQFFGPGTRLTVL.

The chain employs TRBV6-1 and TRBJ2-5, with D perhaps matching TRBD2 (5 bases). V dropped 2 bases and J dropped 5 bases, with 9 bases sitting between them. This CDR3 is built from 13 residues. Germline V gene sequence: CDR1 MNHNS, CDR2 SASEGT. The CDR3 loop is CASSESGVETQYF. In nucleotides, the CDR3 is TGTGCCAGCAGTGAATCCGGGGTTGAGACCCAGTACTTC.

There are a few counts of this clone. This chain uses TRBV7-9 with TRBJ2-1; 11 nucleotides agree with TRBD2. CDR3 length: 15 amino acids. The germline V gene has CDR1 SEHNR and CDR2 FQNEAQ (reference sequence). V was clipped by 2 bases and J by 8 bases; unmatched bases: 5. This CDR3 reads CASSLSSGRFDEQFF. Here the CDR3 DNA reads TGTGCCAGCAGCTTATCTAGCGGGAGGTTTGATGAGCAGTTCTTC.

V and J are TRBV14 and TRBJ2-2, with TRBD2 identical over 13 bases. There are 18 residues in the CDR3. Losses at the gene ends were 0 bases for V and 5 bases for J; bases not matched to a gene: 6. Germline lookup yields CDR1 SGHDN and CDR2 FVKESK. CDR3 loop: CASSQDTSGRARTGELFF. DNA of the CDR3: TGTGCCAGCAGCCAAGATACTAGCGGGAGGGCCCGAACCGGGGAGCTGTTTTTT.

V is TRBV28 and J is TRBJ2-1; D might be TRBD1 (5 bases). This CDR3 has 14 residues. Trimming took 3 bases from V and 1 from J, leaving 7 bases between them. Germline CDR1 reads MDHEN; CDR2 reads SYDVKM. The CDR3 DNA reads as TGTGCCAGCAGTTTGCAGGGATCCTACAATGAGCAGTTCTTC. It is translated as CASSLQGSYNEQFF.

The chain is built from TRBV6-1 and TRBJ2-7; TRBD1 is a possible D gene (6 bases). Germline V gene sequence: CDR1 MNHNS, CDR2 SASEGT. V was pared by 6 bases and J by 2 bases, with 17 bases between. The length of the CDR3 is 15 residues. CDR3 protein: CASRSNWGQTYEQYF. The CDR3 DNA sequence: TGTGCCAGCAGATCCAATTGGGGACAAACCTACGAGCAGTACTTC.

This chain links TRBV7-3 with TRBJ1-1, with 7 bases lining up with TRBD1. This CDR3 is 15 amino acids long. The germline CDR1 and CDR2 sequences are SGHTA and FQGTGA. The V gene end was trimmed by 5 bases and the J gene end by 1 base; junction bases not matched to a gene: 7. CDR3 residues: CASSPRRTGNTEAFF. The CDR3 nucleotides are TGTGCCAGCAGCCCACGGCGGACAGGGAACACTGAAGCTTTCTTT. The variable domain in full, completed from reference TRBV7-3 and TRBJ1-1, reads GAGVSQTPSNKVTEKGKYVELRCDPISGHTALYWYRQSLGQGPEFLIYFQGTGAADDSGLPNDRFFAVRPEGSVSTLKIQRTERGDSAVYLCASSPRRTGNTEAFFGQGTRLTVV.

Written as DNA, the CDR3 is TGTGCCAGCAGCGTTCATCAGCGGGAGTTAACAGATACGCAGTATTTT. It translates to CASSVHQRELTDTQYF. The chain uses TRBV9 and TRBJ2-3; 8 positions agree with TRBD2. The germline V gene encodes CDR1 SGDLS and CDR2 YYNGEE. The V segment lost 2 bases and the J segment 3 bases; nucleotides outside the gene matches: 8. This CDR3 is 16 amino acids long.